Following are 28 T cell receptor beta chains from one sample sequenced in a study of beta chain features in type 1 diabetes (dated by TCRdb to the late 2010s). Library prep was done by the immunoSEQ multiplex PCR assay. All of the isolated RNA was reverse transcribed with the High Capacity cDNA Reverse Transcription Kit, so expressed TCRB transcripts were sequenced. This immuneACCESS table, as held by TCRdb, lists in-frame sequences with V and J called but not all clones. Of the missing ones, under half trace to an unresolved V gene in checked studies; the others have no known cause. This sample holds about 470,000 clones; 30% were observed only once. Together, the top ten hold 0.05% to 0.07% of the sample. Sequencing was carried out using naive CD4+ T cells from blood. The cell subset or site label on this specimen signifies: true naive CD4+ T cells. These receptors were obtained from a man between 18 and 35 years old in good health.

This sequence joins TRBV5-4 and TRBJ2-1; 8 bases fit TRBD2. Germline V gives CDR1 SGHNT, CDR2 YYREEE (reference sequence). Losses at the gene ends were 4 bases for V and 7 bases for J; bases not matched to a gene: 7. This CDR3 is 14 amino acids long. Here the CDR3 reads CASSLSGSRNEQFF. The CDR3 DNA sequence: TGTGCCAGCAGCCTAAGCGGGAGTAGGAATGAGCAGTTCTTC.

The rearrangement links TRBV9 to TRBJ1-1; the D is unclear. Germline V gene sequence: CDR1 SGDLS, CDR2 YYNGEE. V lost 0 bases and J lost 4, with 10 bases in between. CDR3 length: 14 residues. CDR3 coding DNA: TGTGCCAGCAGCGTAGGTAGGATCGGCACTGAAGCTTTCTTT. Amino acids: CASSVGRIGTEAFF.

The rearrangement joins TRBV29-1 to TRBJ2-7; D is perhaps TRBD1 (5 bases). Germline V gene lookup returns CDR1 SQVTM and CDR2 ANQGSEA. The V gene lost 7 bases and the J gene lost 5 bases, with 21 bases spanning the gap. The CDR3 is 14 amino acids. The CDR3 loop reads CSAFARGGVHEQYF. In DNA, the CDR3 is TGCAGCGCTTTTGCTAGGGGTGGGGTCCACGAGCAGTACTTC.

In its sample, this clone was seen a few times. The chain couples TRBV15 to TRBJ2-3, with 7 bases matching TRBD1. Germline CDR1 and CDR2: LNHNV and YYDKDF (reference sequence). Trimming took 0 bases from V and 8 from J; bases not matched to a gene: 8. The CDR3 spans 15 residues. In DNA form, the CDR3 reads TGTGCCACCAGCAGAGATAACAGGGGAATCGGTACGCAGTATTTT. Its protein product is CATSRDNRGIGTQYF.

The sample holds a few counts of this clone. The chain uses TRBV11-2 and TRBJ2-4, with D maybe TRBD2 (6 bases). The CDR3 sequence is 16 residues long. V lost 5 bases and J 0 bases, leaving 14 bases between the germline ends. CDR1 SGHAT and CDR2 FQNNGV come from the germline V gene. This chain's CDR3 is CASSLPGGLAKNIQYF. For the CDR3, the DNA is TGTGCCAGCAGCCTACCCGGGGGACTAGCCAAAAACATTCAGTACTTC.

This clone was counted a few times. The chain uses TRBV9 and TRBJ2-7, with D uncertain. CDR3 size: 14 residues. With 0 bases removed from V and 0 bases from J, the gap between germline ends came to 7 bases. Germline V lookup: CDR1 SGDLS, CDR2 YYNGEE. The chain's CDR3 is CASSVGSSSYEQYF. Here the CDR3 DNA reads TGTGCCAGCAGCGTAGGTAGCAGCTCCTACGAGCAGTACTTC.

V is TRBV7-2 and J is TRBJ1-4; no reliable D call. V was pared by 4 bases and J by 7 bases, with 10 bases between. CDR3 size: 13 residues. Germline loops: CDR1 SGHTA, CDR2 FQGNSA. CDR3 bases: TGTGCCAGCAGCTCCCGACATTTTGAAAAACTGTTTTTT. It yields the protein CASSSRHFEKLFF.

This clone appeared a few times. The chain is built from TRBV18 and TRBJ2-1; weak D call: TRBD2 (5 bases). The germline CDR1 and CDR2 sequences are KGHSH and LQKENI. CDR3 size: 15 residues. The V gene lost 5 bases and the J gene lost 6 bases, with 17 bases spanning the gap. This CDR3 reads CASSLSIGEGNEQFF. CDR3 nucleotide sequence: TGTGCCAGCTCATTAAGCATCGGGGAAGGCAATGAGCAGTTCTTC.

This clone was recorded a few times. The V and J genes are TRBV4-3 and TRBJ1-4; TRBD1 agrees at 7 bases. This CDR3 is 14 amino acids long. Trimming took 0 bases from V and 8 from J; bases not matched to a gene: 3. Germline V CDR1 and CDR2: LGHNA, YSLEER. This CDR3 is CASSQDIGGEKLFF. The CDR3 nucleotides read TGCGCCAGCAGCCAAGATATAGGGGGCGAAAAACTGTTTTTT.

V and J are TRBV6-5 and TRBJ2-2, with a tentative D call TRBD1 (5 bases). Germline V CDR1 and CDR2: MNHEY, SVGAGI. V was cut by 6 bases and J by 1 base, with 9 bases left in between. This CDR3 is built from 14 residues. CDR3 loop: CASSYTGNTGELFF. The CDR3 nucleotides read TGTGCCAGCAGCTATACAGGGAACACCGGGGAGCTGTTTTTT.

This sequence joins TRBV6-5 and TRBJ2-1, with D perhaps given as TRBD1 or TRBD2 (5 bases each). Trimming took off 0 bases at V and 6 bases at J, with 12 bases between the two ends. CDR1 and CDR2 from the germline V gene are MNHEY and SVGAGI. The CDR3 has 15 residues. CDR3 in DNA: TGTGCCAGCAGTTACTCGGGGCTAGCCTTCAATGAGCAGTTCTTC. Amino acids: CASSYSGLAFNEQFF.

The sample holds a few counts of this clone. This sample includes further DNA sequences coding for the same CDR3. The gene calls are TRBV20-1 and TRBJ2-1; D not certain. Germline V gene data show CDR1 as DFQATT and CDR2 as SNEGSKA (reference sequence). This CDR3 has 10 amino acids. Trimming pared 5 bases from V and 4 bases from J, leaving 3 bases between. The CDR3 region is CSASYNEQFF. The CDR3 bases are TGCAGTGCTTCGTACAATGAGCAGTTCTTC.

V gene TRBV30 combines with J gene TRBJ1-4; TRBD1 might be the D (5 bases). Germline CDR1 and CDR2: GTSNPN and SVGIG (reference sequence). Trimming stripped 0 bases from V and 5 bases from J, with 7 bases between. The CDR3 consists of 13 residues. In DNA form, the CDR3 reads TGTGCCTGGAGTGTTCGGGGGAATGAAAAACTGTTTTTT. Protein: CAWSVRGNEKLFF.

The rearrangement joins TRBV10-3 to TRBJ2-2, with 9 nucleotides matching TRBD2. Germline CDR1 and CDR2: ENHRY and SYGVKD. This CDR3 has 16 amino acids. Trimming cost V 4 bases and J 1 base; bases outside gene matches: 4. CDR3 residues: CAISGVAGENTGELFF. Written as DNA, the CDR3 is TGTGCCATCAGTGGGGTAGCGGGAGAGAACACCGGGGAGCTGTTTTTT.

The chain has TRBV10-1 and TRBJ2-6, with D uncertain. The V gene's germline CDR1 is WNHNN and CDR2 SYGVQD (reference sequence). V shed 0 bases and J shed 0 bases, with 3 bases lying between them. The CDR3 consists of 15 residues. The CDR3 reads CASSESGSGANVLTF. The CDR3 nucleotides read TGCGCCAGCAGTGAGTCGGGCTCTGGGGCCAACGTCCTGACTTTC.

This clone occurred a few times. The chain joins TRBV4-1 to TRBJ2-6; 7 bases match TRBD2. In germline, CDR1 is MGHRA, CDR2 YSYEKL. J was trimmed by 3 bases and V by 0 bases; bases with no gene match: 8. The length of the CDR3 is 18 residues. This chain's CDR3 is CASSQEIGGSFGANVLTF. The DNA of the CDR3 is TGCGCCAGCAGCCAAGAGATTGGCGGGAGCTTTGGGGCCAACGTCCTGACTTTC.

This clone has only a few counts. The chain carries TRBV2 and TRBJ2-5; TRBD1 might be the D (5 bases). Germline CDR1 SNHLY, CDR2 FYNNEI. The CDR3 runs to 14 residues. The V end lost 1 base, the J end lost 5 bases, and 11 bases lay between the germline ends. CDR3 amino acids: CASSEVGQGETQYF. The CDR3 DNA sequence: TGTGCCAGCAGTGAAGTTGGGCAGGGCGAGACCCAGTACTTC.

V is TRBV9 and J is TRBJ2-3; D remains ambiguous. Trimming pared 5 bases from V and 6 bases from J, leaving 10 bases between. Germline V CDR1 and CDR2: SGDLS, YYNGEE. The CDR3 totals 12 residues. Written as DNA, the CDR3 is TGTGCCAGCAGTCTAATGCCCGATACGCAGTATTTT. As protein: CASSLMPDTQYF.

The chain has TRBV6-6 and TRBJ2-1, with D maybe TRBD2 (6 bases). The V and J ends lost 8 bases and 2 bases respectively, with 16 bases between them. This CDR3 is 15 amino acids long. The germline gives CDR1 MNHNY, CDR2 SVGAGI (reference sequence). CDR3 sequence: CASGLGGGTYNEQFF. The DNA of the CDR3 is TGTGCCAGCGGTCTCGGGGGAGGAACCTACAATGAGCAGTTCTTC.

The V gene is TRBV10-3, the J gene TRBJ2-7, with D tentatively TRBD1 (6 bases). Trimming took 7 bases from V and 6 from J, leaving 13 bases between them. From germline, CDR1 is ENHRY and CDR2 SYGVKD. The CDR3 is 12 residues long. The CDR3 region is CAIKATGFEQYF. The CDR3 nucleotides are TGTGCCATCAAAGCCACAGGGTTCGAGCAGTACTTC.

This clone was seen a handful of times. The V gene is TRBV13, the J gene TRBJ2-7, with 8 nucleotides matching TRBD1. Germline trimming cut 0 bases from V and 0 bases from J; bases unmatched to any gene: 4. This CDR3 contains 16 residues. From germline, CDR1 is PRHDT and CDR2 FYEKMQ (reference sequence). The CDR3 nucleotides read TGTGCCAGCAGCTTAGGCGGAGGACAGGGCTCCTACGAGCAGTACTTC. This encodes CASSLGGGQGSYEQYF.

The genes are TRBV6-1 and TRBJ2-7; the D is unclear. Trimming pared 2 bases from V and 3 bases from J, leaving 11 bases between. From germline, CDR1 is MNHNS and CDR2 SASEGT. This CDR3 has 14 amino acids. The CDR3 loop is CASSELLDNYEQYF. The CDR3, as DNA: TGTGCCAGCAGTGAATTACTGGATAACTACGAGCAGTACTTC.

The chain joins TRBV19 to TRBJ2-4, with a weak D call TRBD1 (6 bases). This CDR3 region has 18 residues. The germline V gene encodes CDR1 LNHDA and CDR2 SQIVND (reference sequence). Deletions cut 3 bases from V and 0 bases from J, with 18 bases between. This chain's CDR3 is CASSIRGATPLAKNIQYF. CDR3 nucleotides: TGTGCCAGTAGTATCAGGGGCGCCACTCCTCTAGCCAAAAACATTCAGTACTTC.

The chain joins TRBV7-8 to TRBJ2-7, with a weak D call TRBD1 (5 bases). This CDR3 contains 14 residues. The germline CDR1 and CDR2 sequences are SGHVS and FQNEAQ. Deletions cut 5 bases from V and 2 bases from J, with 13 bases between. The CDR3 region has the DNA TGTGCCAGCAGCGGCAGCAGGGTACCCTACGAGCAGTACTTC. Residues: CASSGSRVPYEQYF.

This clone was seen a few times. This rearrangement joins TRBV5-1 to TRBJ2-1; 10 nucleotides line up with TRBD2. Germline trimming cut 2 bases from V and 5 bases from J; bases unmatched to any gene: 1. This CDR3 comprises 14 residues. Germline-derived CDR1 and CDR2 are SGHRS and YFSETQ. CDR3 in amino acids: CASSFGLADNEQFF. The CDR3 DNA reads TGCGCCAGCAGCTTCGGACTAGCGGACAATGAGCAGTTCTTC.

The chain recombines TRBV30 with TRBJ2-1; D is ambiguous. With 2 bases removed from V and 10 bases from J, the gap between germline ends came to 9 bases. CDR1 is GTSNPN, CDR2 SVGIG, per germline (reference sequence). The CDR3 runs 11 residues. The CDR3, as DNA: TGTGCCTGGAGTCCCGTGGAAGAGCAGTTCTTC. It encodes CAWSPVEEQFF.

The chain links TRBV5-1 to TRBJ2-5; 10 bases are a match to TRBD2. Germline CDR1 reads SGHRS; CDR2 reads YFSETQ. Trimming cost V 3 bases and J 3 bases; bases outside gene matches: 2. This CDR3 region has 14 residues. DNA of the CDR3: TGCGCCAGCAGCTGGAGCGGGAGGGAAGAGACCCAGTACTTC. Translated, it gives CASSWSGREETQYF.

The CDR3 nucleotides are TGTGCCAGCAGCTTGGCGACAGGGCTGTATGGCTACACCTTC. This gives the protein CASSLATGLYGYTF. The chain has TRBV5-4 and TRBJ1-2; 7 bases map to TRBD1. Germline CDR1 reads SGHNT; CDR2 reads YYREEE (reference sequence). This CDR3 is 14 amino acids long. The J segment lost 5 bases and the V segment lost 0 bases, leaving 4 bases of the junction unmatched.